This TCR beta chain was found in a study of blood T cell repertoires in COVID-19 (dated by TCRdb to about 2020). In the study overall: Samples covering the acute and convalescent phases of COVID-19 were provided by collaborators in the United States, Italy and Spain. The material from the prospective study consisted of cDNA or gDNA derived from T cells, B-cell-depleted T cells, or PBMCs. Subjects who had been exposed to COVID-19, were actively infected with it, or had recovered from it provided the deeply sampled blood TCRbeta repertoires that made up the dataset. The repertoires were released in a freely available public database intended as a resource for research on the immune response to SARS-CoV-2. The samples were drawn from the first 160 participants of the ongoing ImmuneRACE study and from some 1,300 subjects provided by 6 global collaborators. The sample metadata nearly always contained a de-identified subject ID, COVID-19 status, age in years and sex. Where HLA class I and class II types were available, the types were taken from metadata supplied by the sample provider, not from assay-based typing.

In the prospective study, participants were roughly 18 to 100 years old, resided in about two dozen geographic areas of the United States, and were enrolled through a virtual design. In the prospective study, participants were assigned to cohorts based on the clinical history participants reported in a screening survey and a study questionnaire. Each participant in the prospective study had whole blood, serum and a nasopharyngeal or oropharyngeal swab collected by mobile phlebotomists. Over a 2-month period, participants in the prospective study had the option of providing additional blood draws and questionnaires. Prospective study blood samples were shipped either frozen or at room temperature before DNA extraction. With regard to this clone: This clone's antigen is unknown. No per-base quality is available; no much larger clone lies one base away. The sample has other DNA sequences that encode this CDR3 too.

Findings and caveats that apply to the study as a whole: How much clinical and demographic metadata was included differed by source and by participant, and the metadata was provided uncurated.

TCRbeta CDR3 regions were amplified from genomic DNA by means of the immunoSEQ Assay, a bias-controlled multiplex PCR. The published analysis was carried out like this. Within the assay, amplification of reference gene primers was used to estimate how many nucleated cells each sample contained. To quantify the absolute abundance of each unique TCRbeta CDR3 rearrangement, sequence reads were collapsed and filtered. For each sample, productive Simpson clonality was calculated as the square root of Simpson's diversity index across productive rearrangements. The immuneACCESS repertoire file appears here via TCRdb, limited to in-frame rearrangements. These files lack a portion of the clones; in checked studies, under half of the deficit traces to unresolved V genes, and the cause of the others is not known. That table is the source of V, J and clone size, and D and trimming were worked out from the DNA. The sample profile shows approximately 290,000 clones; almost 90% of them were found once. The top ten clones comprise around 4.3% of the sample.

The CDR3 holds 13 amino acids from the cysteine to the phenylalanine. The only DNA kept is the CDR3, 39 bases in frame from the first base. The germline V end is reduced by 0 bases and the J end by 7 bases; junction bases left unmatched: 0. According to the germline V gene, CDR1 reads SGHTS and CDR2 reads YDEGEE. What was sequenced was PBMCs or T cells enriched from blood (not recorded which). The V and J segments used are TRBV5-8 and TRBJ1-3; TRBD1 lines up with 8 middle nucleotides. This receptor was identified in a woman aged 18 to 35 with acute COVID-19. Read as DNA, the sequence is TGTGCCAGCAGCTTGGACAGGGGGAACACCATATATTTT. Its protein reads: CASSLDRGNTIYF.